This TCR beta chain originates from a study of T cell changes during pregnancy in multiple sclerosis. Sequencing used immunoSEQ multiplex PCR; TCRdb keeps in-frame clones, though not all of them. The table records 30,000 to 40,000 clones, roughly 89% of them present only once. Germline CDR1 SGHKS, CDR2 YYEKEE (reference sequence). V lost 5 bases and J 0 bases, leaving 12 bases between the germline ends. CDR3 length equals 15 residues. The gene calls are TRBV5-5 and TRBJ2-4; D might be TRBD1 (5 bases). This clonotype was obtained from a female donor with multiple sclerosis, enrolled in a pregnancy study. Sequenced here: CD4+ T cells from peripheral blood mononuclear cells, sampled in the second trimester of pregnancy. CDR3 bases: TGTGCCAGCAGAAAACAGGTGCTAGCCAAAAACATTCAGTACTTC. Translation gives CASRKQVLAKNIQYF.